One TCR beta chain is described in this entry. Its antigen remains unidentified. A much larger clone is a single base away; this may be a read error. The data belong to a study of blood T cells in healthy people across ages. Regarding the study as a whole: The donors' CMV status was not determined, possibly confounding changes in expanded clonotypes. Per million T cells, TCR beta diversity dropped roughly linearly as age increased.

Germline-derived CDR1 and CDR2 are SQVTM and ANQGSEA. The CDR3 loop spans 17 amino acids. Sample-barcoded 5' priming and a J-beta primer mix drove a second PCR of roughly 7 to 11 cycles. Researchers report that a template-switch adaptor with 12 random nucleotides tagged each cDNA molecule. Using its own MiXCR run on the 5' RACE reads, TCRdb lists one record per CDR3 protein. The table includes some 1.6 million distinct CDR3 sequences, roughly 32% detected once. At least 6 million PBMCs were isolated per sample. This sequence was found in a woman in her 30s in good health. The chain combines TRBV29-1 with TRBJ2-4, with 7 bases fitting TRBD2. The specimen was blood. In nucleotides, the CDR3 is TGCAGCGCTGAAGACGGCGGGAGCTCCCCCAAAGTTTGTGAGCAGTACTTC. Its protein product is CSAEDGGSSPKVCEQYF.